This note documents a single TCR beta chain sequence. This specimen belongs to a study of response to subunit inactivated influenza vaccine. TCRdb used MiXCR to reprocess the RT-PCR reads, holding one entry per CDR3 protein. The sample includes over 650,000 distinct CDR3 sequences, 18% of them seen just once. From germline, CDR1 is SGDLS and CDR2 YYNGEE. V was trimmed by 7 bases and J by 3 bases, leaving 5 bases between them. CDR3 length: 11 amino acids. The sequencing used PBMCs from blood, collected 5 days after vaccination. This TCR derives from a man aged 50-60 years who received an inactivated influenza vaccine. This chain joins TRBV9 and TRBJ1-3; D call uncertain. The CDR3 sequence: CASRRGNTIYF. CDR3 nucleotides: TGTGCCAGCCGGCGTGGAAACACCATATATTTT.